This TCR beta chain was sequenced in a study of early T cells in non-severe SARS-CoV-2 infection. Overall study: Investigators sequenced bulk RNA drawn from unsorted whole blood, and chains remained unpaired.

As regards this clonotype: The antigen is unknown.

Study findings and constraints: In VDJdb matching, anti-spike CD8 responses were favored while private and CD4 specificities went missing.

The CDR3 length is 13 residues. Germline CDR1 is SGDLS and CDR2 is YYNGEE. Deletions cut 0 bases from V and 9 bases from J, with 10 bases between. The TCR library protocol was used to attach unique molecular identifiers. These identifiers were attached to individual cDNA molecules. TCRdb itself ran the 5' RACE reads through MiXCR, one entry per CDR3 protein. The sample has 120,000 or so distinct CDR3 sequences; about 12% are singletons. The V call is TRBV9, the J call TRBJ2-4; a possible D gene is TRBD1 (5 bases). The receptor comes from an adult who was a healthcare worker with PCR-confirmed SARS-CoV-2 infection or an uninfected control (not recorded which). Sequenced material: whole blood, taken at baseline. The CDR3 spells CASSVEQGSIQYF. CDR3 DNA sequence: TGTGCCAGCAGCGTAGAGCAGGGAAGCATTCAGTACTTC.